Included here is one TCR beta chain sequence, with context. Its cognate antigen is unknown. Measured with immunoSEQ multiplex PCR; TCRdb has only the in-frame clones, and not every one. The sample lists roughly 60,000 clones; about 81% were seen once. This record comes from a study of memory CD4+ T cells and cytomegalovirus serostatus. The sort gate was single viable CD3+CD4+CD8-CD45RO+ cells for memory CD4+ T cells. CMV serostatus came from serum IgG against pp150, pp28, p38, p52. Study-level results: CD4+ memory repertoires contained about 40% of the roughly 160 reported CMV TCRbeta sequences. The CMV-associated TCR signature appears largely within the CD4+ memory repertoire.

Germline V CDR1 and CDR2: SGHDT, YYEEEE. V shed 4 bases and J shed 7 bases, with 11 bases lying between them. The CDR3 is 12 amino acids. The sequence was obtained from an adult in good health and CMV-seronegative. The gene calls are TRBV5-6 and TRBJ1-1, with no clear D. The sequenced material came from memory CD4+ T cells from blood. The chain's CDR3 is CASSVVDSEAFF. CDR3 sequence (DNA): TGTGCCAGCAGCGTAGTGGATAGTGAAGCTTTCTTT. Variable domain in full (rest from reference TRBV5-6 and TRBJ1-1): DAGVTQSPTHLIKTRGQQVTLRCSPKSGHDTVSWYQQALGQGPQFIFQYYEEEERQRGNFPDRFSGHQFPNYSSELNVNALLLGDSALYLCASSVVDSEAFFGQGTRLTVV.